This T cell receptor (beta chain) was identified during a study of blood T cell repertoires in COVID-19. Study-level information: Researchers got acute and convalescent COVID-19 samples from the United States, Italy and Spain. T cells, B-cell-depleted T cells, or PBMCs provided the cDNA or gDNA that served as material.

Only in-frame clones appear in the TCRdb table, and some are missing; sequencing was by immunoSEQ multiplex PCR. Here the sample spans 190,000 or so clones, roughly 90% being singletons. Assignments of participants to cohorts depended upon their own reported clinical history. The recovered donors of Cohort 3 showed two negative PCRs, clearance, or symptom resolution. Per the germline V gene, CDR1 is SGHNT and CDR2 is YENEEA. This CDR3 has 15 residues. The J segment lost 4 bases and the V segment lost 5 bases, leaving 8 bases of the junction unmatched. The V gene is TRBV11-3, the J gene TRBJ2-3; 8 positions agree with TRBD2. The sequence was collected from a woman in her twenties or thirties who had recovered from COVID-19. The sequenced sample consisted of PBMCs or T cells enriched from blood (not recorded which). The CDR3 loop is CASSTSGRGADTQYF. The DNA for the CDR3 is TGTGCCAGCAGCACGAGCGGGAGAGGGGCAGATACGCAGTATTTT.